At least ten counts were recorded for the clone carrying this T cell receptor beta chain. What it binds is unknown. The entry originates in a study of breast tumors, draining lymph nodes, adjacent tissues. From the multiplex PCR reads, TCRdb called clonotypes with MiXCR, one entry per CDR3 protein. The sample lists under 20,000 distinct CDR3 sequences, about 45% occurring once. The germline V gene has CDR1 MGHRA and CDR2 YSYEKL. The junction had 7 bases not matched to a gene; V was cut back by 1 base and J by 5 bases. The CDR3 covers 17 residues. Study-wide points: Luminal-like breast cancer showed significantly greater tumor-nontumor repertoire similarity than basal-like breast cancer did. Tumor repertoires ranked between lymph nodes and nontumor tissue in diversity, with V and J gene preferences.

The rearrangement links TRBV4-1 to TRBJ2-3; 12 nucleotides agree with TRBD2. This clonotype was sampled from a female donor with breast cancer. Some clones in this sample may be carry-over from other donors' samples. Sequencing was done on a sample of breast tumor tissue. The CDR3, as DNA: TGCGCCAGCAGCCAAGTTCCTAGCGGGAGGGCCGAAGATACGCAGTATTTT. Protein sequence: CASSQVPSGRAEDTQYF.